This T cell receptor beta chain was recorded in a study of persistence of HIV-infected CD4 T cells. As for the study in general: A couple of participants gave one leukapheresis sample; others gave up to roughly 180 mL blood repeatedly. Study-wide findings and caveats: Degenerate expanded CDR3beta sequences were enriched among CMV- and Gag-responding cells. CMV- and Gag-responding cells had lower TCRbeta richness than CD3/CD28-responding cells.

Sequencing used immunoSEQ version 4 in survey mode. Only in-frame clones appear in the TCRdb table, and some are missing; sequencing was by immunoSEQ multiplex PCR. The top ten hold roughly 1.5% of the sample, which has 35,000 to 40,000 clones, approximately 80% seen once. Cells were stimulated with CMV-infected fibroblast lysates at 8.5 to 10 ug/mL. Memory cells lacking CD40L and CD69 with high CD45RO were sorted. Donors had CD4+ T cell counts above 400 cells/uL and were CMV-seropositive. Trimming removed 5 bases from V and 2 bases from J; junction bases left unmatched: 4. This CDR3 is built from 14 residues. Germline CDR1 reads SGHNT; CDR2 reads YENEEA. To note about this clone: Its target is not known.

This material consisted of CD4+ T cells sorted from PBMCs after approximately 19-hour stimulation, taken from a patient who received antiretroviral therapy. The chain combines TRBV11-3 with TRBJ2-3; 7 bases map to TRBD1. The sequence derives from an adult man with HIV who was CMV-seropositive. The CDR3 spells CASSRDSSTDTQYF. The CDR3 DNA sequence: TGTGCCAGCAGCCGGGACAGCTCCACAGATACGCAGTATTTT.